This T cell receptor beta chain emerged from a study of T cell responses to AZD1222 COVID-19 vaccine. Study conclusions and caveats: Of spike-specific TCRs, nearly half reportedly target regions left unmutated in variants. Sampled repertoires all dated from after the peak T cell response.

The CDR3 runs 15 residues. CDR1 and CDR2 from the germline V gene are LGHDT and YNNKEL (reference sequence). V lost 0 bases, J lost 6 bases, and 4 bases stayed unmatched. Libraries were prepared by immunoSEQ multiplex PCR; TCRdb keeps only in-frame clonotypes and omits some of them. The profile shows fewer than 150,000 clones, around 90% of them singletons. Second doses at about 4 or about 12 weeks were pooled. About this clone: The target antigen is unknown.

V is TRBV3-1 (or the pseudogene TRBV3-2) and J is TRBJ2-4, with TRBD2 identical over 8 bases. Sequenced here: peripheral blood, sampled 28 days after the second AZD1222 dose. The source of this sequence is an adult who received the AZD1222 COVID-19 vaccine. The CDR3 DNA is TGTGCCAGCAGCCAAGATCGGAGCGGGAGAAACATTCAGTACTTC. Encoded protein: CASSQDRSGRNIQYF.